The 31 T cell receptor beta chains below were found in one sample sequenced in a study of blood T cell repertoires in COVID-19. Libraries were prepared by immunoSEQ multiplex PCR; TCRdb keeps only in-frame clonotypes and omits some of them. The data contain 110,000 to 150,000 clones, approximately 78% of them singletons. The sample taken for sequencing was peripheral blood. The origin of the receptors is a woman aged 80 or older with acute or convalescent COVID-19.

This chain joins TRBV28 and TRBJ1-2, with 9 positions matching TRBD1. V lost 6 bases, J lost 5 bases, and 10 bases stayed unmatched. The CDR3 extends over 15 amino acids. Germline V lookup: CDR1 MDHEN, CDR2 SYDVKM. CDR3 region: CASSPGTGLNYGYTF. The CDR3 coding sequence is TGTGCCAGCAGCCCCGGGACAGGGTTAAATTATGGCTACACCTTC.

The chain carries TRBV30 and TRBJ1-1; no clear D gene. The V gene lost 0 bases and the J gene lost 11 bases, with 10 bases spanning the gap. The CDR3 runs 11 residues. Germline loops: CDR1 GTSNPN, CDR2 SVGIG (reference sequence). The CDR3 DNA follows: TGTGCCTGGAGTGTAGAGTGGCGGGCTTTCTTT. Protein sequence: CAWSVEWRAFF.

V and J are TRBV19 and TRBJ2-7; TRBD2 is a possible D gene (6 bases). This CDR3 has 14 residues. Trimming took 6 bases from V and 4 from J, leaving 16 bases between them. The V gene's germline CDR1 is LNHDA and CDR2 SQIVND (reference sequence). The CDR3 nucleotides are TGTGCCAGTAGGGCAACGCTAGCGACATACGAGCAGTACTTC. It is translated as CASRATLATYEQYF.

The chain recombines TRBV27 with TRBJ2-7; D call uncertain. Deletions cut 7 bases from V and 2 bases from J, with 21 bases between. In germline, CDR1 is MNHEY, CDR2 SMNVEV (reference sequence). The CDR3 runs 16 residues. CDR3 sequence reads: CASKFFLGGATYEQYF. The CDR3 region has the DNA TGTGCCAGCAAGTTCTTTCTTGGCGGCGCAACCTACGAGCAGTACTTC.

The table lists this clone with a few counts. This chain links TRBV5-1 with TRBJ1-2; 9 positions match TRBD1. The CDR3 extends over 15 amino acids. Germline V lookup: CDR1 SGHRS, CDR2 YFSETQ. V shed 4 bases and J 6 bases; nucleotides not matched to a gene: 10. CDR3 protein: CASSDPVQGAHGYTF. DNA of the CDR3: TGCGCCAGCAGCGACCCGGTACAGGGGGCTCATGGCTACACCTTC.

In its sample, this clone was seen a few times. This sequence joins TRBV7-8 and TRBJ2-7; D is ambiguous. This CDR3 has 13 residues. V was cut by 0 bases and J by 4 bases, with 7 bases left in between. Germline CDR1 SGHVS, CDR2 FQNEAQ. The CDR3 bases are TGTGCCAGCAGCTTAGCGGAGAGTTACGAGCAGTACTTC. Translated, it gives CASSLAESYEQYF.

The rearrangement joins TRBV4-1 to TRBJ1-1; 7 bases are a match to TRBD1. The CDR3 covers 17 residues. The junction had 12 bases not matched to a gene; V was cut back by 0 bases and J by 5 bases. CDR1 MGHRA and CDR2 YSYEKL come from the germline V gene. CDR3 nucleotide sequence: TGCGCCAGCAGCCAAGATCGGGCAGGGGGTTTAAGGACTGAAGCTTTCTTT. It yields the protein CASSQDRAGGLRTEAFF.

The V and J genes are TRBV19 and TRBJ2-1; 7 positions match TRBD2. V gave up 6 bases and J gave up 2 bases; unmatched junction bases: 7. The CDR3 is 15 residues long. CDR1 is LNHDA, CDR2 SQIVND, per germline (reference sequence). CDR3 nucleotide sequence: TGTGCCAGTAGGGGAGCGGGAAGCGCCTACAATGAGCAGTTCTTC. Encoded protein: CASRGAGSAYNEQFF.

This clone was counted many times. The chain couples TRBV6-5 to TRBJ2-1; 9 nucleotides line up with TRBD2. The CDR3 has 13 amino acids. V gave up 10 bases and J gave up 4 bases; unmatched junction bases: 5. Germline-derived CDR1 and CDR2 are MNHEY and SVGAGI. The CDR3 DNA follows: TGTGCCATCCGGCGGGAGGGTTACAATGAGCAGTTCTTC. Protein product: CAIRREGYNEQFF.

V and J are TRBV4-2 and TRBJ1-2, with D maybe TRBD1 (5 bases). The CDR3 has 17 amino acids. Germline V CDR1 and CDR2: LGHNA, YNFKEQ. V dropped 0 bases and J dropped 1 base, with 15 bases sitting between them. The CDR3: CASSQDRAGRFNYGYTF. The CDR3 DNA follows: TGTGCCAGCAGCCAAGATCGGGCAGGGCGCTTTAACTATGGCTACACCTTC.

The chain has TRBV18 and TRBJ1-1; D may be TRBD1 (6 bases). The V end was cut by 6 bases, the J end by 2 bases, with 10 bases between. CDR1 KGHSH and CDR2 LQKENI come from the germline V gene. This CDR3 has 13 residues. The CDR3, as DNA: TGTGCCAGCTCGCGGGGGCTTAACACTGAAGCTTTCTTT. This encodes CASSRGLNTEAFF. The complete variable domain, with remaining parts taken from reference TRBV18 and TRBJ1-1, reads NAGVMQNPRHLVRRRGQEARLRCSPMKGHSHVYWYRQLPEEGLKFMVYLQKENIIDESGMPKERFSAEFPKEGPSILRIQQVVRGDSAAYFCASSRGLNTEAFFGQGTRLTVV.

The CDR3 DNA sequence: TGTGCCAGCAGCCAATCTTGGACAGGGCTCCAGCCCCAGCATTTT. Translated, it gives CASSQSWTGLQPQHF. The V and J genes are TRBV4-2 and TRBJ1-5, with 8 bases identical to TRBD1. CDR1 LGHNA and CDR2 YNFKEQ come from the germline V gene. This CDR3 contains 15 residues. V was clipped by 2 bases and J by 7 bases; unmatched bases: 7.

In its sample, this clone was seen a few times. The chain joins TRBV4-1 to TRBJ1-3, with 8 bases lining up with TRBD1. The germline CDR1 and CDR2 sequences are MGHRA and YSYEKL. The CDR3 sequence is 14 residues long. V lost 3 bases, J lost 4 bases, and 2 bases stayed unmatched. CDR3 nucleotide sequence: TGCGCCAGCAGCCACACAGGGGGGGGAAACACCATATATTTT. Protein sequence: CASSHTGGGNTIYF.

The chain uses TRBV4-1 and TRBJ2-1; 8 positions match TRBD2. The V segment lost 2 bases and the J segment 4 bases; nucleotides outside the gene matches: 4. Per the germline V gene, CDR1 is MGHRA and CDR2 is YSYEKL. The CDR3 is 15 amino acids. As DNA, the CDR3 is TGCGCCAGCAGCCAAATAGCGGGGCAGTACAATGAGCAGTTCTTC. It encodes CASSQIAGQYNEQFF.

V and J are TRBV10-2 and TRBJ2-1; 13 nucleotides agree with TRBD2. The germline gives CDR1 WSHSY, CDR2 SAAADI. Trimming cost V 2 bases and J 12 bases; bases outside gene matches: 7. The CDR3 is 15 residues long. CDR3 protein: CASSEDVLAGGAQFF. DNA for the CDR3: TGCGCCAGCAGTGAGGATGTACTAGCGGGAGGGGCGCAGTTCTTC.

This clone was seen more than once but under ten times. DNA for the CDR3: TGTGCCAGCAGCTTGTGGGGAGGAACTGAAGCTTTCTTT. It encodes CASSLWGGTEAFF. This chain links TRBV5-6 with TRBJ1-1; the D is unclear. The CDR3 loop spans 13 amino acids. Looked up from germline, CDR1 is SGHDT and CDR2 is YYEEEE. Trimming took off 1 base at V and 5 bases at J, with 9 bases between the two ends.

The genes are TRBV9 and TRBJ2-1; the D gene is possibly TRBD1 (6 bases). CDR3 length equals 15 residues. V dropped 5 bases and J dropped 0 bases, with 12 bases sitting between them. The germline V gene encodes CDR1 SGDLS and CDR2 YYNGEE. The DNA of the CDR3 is TGTGCCAGCAGTATACAGGGTAGCTCCTACAATGAGCAGTTCTTC. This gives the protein CASSIQGSSYNEQFF.

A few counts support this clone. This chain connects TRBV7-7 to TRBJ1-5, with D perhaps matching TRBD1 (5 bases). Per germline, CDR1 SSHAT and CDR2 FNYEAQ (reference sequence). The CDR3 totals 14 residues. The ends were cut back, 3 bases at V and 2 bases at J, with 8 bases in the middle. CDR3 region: CASSFGAGNQPQHF. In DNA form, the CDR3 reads TGTGCCAGCAGCTTTGGGGCTGGCAATCAGCCCCAGCATTTT.

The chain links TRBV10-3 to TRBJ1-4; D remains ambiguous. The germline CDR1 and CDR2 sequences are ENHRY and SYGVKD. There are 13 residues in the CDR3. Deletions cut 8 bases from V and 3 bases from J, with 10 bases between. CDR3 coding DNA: TGTGCCATCTCTGGGCAGGCTAATGAAAAACTGTTTTTT. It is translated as CAISGQANEKLFF.

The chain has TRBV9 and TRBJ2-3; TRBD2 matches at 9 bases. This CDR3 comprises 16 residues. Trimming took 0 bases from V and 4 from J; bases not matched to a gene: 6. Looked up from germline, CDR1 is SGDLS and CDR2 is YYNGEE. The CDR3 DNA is TGTGCCAGCAGCGTAGTCGCGGGGGGGCCGCCAGATACGCAGTATTTT. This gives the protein CASSVVAGGPPDTQYF.

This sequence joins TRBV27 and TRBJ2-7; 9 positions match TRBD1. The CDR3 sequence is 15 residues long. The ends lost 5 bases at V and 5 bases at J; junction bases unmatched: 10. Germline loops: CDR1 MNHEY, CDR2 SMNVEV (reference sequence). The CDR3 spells CASSLTGTGNNEQYF. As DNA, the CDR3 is TGTGCCAGCAGTCTTACCGGGACAGGGAACAACGAGCAGTACTTC.

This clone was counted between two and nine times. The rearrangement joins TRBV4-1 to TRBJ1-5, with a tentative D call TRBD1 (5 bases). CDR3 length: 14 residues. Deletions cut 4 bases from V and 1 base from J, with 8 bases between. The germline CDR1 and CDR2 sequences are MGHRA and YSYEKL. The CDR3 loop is CASSLRDSNQPQHF. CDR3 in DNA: TGCGCCAGCAGCCTGCGGGACAGCAATCAGCCCCAGCATTTT.

The CDR3 bases are TGTGCCAGCAGTTACGCCGCCGGGACAGGGGATTCACCCCTCCACTTT. Its protein product is CASSYAAGTGDSPLHF. V usage is TRBV6-5 and J usage is TRBJ1-6, with 10 bases fitting TRBD1. Germline V lookup: CDR1 MNHEY, CDR2 SVGAGI. The trim removed 2 bases at V and 8 bases at J, leaving 6 bases unmatched. The CDR3 loop spans 16 amino acids.

This chain's CDR3 is CASSRGASYEQYF. DNA of the CDR3: TGCGCCAGCAGCCGCGGGGCTTCCTACGAGCAGTACTTC. The chain joins TRBV5-1 to TRBJ2-7; D is possibly TRBD2 (6 bases). V was cut by 4 bases and J by 1 base, with 9 bases left in between. This CDR3 is 13 amino acids long. CDR1 and CDR2 from the germline V gene are SGHRS and YFSETQ.

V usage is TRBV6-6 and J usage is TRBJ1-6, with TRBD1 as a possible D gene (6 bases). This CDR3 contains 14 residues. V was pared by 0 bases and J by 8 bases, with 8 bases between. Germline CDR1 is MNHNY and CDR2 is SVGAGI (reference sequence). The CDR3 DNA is TGTGCCAGCAGTTACTCGGGACAAGATTCACCCCTCCACTTT. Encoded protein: CASSYSGQDSPLHF.

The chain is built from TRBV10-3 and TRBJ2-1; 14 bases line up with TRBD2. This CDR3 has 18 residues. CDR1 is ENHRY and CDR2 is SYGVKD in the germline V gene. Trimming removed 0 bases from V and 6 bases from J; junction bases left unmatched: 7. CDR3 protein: CAISESKGLAGVPNEQFF. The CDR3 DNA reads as TGTGCCATCAGTGAGTCGAAGGGACTAGCGGGAGTTCCCAATGAGCAGTTCTTC.

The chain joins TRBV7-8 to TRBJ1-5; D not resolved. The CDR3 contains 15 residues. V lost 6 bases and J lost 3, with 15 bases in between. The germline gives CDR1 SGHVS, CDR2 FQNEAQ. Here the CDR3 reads CASRVTPAPNQPQHF. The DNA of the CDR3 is TGTGCCAGCAGGGTTACACCTGCCCCCAATCAGCCCCAGCATTTT. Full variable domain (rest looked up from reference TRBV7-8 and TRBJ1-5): GAGVSQSPRYKVAKRGQDVALRCDPISGHVSLFWYQQALGQGPEFLTYFQNEAQLDKSGLPSDRFFAERPEGSVSTLKIQRTQQEDSAVYLCASRVTPAPNQPQHFGDGTRLSIL.

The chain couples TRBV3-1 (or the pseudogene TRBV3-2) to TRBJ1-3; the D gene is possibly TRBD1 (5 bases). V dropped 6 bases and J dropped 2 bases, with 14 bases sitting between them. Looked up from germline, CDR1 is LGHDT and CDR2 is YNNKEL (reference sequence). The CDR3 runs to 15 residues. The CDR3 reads CASSRLQGTGNTIYF. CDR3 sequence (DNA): TGTGCCAGCAGTCGACTTCAGGGTACTGGAAACACCATATATTTT.

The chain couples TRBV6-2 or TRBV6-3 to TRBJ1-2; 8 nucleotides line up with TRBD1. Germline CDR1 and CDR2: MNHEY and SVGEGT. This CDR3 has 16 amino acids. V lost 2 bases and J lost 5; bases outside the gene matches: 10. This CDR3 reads CASSYGADRVYYGYTF. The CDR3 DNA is TGTGCCAGCAGTTACGGGGCGGACAGGGTTTATTATGGCTACACCTTC.

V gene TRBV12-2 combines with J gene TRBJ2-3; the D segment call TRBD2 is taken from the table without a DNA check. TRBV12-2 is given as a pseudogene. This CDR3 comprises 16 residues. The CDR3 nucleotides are TGTGCAAGTCGCCTCAACGCGGGGGGGAGCACAGATACGCAGTATTTT. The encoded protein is CASRLNAGGSTDTQYF.

CDR3 residues: CASSLAYGLEQYF. The CDR3 DNA reads TGTGCCAGCAGCTTAGCTTACGGACTCGAGCAGTACTTC. The rearrangement links TRBV11-3 to TRBJ2-7; tentative D call: TRBD2 (5 bases). Trimming cost V 1 base and J 6 bases, with 10 bases left between them. The CDR3 sequence is 13 residues long. The germline V gene encodes CDR1 SGHNT and CDR2 YENEEA.